Presented here are 14 T cell receptor beta chains from one specimen sequenced in a study of T-cell memory formation after mild COVID-19. One entry per CDR3 protein, called by TCRdb with MiXCR from the 5' RACE reads. The sample lists roughly 150,000 distinct CDR3 sequences, around 13% seen once, with roughly 3.4% in the top ten. Sequencing input: PBMCs or a T cell subset sorted from them (not recorded which). The receptors shown here come from a young man who had mild COVID-19 (a few samples of this study predate the infection). Cell type and time point are not known.

This clonotype turned up a few times. This chain joins TRBV5-1 and TRBJ2-4; 7 bases are a match to TRBD1. There are 16 residues in the CDR3. The germline V gene encodes CDR1 SGHRS and CDR2 YFSETQ. V was clipped by 0 bases and J by 2 bases; unmatched bases: 5. CDR3 DNA sequence: TGCGCCAGCAGCTTGGCTCCCAGGGGGACCAAAAACATTCAGTACTTC. Translating it yields CASSLAPRGTKNIQYF.

This clonotype came up a few times. The chain recombines TRBV7-6 with TRBJ2-5; D remains ambiguous. Germline V gene data show CDR1 as SGHVS and CDR2 as FNYEAQ. V was pared by 1 base and J by 1 base, with 4 bases between. The length of the CDR3 is 13 residues. CDR3 nucleotides: TGTGCCAGCAGCTTAGTCAGCCAAGAGACCCAGTACTTC. It codes for CASSLVSQETQYF.

The V call is TRBV18, the J call TRBJ2-5, with D possibly TRBD1 on 6 matching bases. V lost 6 bases to trimming and J lost 2 bases, with 13 bases between them. The CDR3 extends over 14 amino acids. The germline V gene has CDR1 KGHSH and CDR2 LQKENI. CDR3 in amino acids: CASSRSGTQETQYF. Written as DNA, the CDR3 is TGTGCCAGCTCCCGATCCGGGACACAAGAGACCCAGTACTTC.

This chain connects TRBV7-9 to TRBJ2-3, with TRBD2 matching over 7 bases. Per germline, CDR1 SEHNR and CDR2 FQNEAQ (reference sequence). This CDR3 region has 12 residues. Trimming took 5 bases from V and 6 from J; bases not matched to a gene: 2. CDR3 DNA: TGTGCCAGCAGCCCAGCGGGGGATACGCAGTATTTT. It is translated as CASSPAGDTQYF.

This clonotype appeared a few times. The gene calls are TRBV9 and TRBJ2-1; 13 positions match TRBD2. The CDR3 runs 15 residues. Trimming cost V 3 bases and J 15 bases; bases outside gene matches: 12. Germline V gene data show CDR1 as SGDLS and CDR2 as YYNGEE. The CDR3 DNA is TGTGCCAGCAGCGAAAGCCCGACTAGCGGGGGGTTAATGTTCTTC. It yields the protein CASSESPTSGGLMFF.

J is TRBJ1-1 and V is TRBV29-1, with D possibly TRBD1 on 5 matching bases. The CDR3 is made up of 13 amino acids. Trimming shortened V by 4 bases and J by 0 bases, and 9 bases separated the two germline ends. From germline, CDR1 is SQVTM and CDR2 ANQGSEA. CDR3 sequence (DNA): TGCAGCGTTGGTCGGGGGATGAACACTGAAGCTTTCTTT. It yields the protein CSVGRGMNTEAFF.

This sequence joins TRBV5-1 and TRBJ2-1, with D possibly matching TRBD1 (5 bases). V was cut by 5 bases and J by 5 bases, with 11 bases left in between. CDR1 SGHRS and CDR2 YFSETQ come from the germline V gene. The CDR3 covers 13 residues. CDR3 amino acids: CASSSGSNNEQFF. The CDR3 DNA sequence: TGCGCCAGCAGTTCAGGGTCAAACAATGAGCAGTTCTTC.

The chain employs TRBV6-1 and TRBJ2-7; D possibly corresponds to TRBD1 (5 bases). This CDR3 is 14 amino acids long. V was shortened by 0 bases and J by 2 bases, with 8 bases between the two germline ends. Germline V gene lookup returns CDR1 MNHNS and CDR2 SASEGT. CDR3 DNA: TGTGCCAGCAGTGAAGCGGGGCGGACCTACGAGCAGTACGTC. Its protein is CASSEAGRTYEQYV.

This clonotype was counted only a few times. This chain links TRBV7-9 with TRBJ2-6; the D gene is possibly TRBD1 (6 bases). Trimming shortened V by 6 bases and J by 2 bases, and 17 bases separated the two germline ends. The germline V gene encodes CDR1 SEHNR and CDR2 FQNEAQ (reference sequence). The CDR3 consists of 17 residues. CDR3 in amino acids: CASSPTTGRTGANVLTF. The CDR3 DNA follows: TGTGCCAGCAGTCCCACGACAGGAAGGACTGGGGCCAACGTCCTGACTTTC.

This chain joins TRBV10-1 and TRBJ2-2, with D perhaps assigned TRBD1 or TRBD2 (7 bases each). Germline V gene lookup returns CDR1 WNHNN and CDR2 SYGVQD (reference sequence). The length of the CDR3 is 16 residues. V was pared by 6 bases and J by 8 bases, with 22 bases between. CDR3 DNA: TGCGCCAGCAGCGGCCGCCGGGACAGCGGGACAGGGGAGCTGTTTTTT. This encodes CASSGRRDSGTGELFF.

This clonotype was seen only a few times. The V call is TRBV7-2, the J call TRBJ2-1; 7 positions agree with TRBD2. The CDR3 spans 15 residues. Germline V gene data show CDR1 as SGHTA and CDR2 as FQGNSA. The ends lost 2 bases at V and 2 bases at J; junction bases unmatched: 3. In DNA form, the CDR3 reads TGTGCCAGCAGCTTATTAGGGACTACCTACAATGAGCAGTTCTTC. This codes for CASSLLGTTYNEQFF.

V usage is TRBV20-1 and J usage is TRBJ2-7; D is possibly TRBD2 (5 bases). Trimming removed 1 base at V and 3 bases at J, with 16 bases between. CDR1 is DFQATT, CDR2 SNEGSKA, per germline (reference sequence). The CDR3 is 15 residues long. The CDR3 nucleotides are TGCAGTGCTAGAGGACACCCGGGGAGCCTCTACGAGCAGTACTTC. This codes for CSARGHPGSLYEQYF.

This chain connects TRBV7-8 to TRBJ2-6; D remains unclear. Germline assignment: CDR1 SGHVS and CDR2 FQNEAQ. The CDR3 covers 15 residues. V was pared by 1 base and J by 0 bases, with 4 bases between. The CDR3 is CASSLVGSGANVLTF. The CDR3 coding sequence is TGTGCCAGCAGCTTAGTCGGCTCTGGGGCCAACGTCCTGACTTTC. The entire variable domain, with the rest obtained from reference TRBV7-8 and TRBJ2-6, is as follows: GAGVSQSPRYKVAKRGQDVALRCDPISGHVSLFWYQQALGQGPEFLTYFQNEAQLDKSGLPSDRFFAERPEGSVSTLKIQRTQQEDSAVYLCASSLVGSGANVLTFGAGSRLTVL.

The chain couples TRBV6-6 to TRBJ1-2, with 7 bases matching TRBD1. CDR1 is MNHNY and CDR2 is SVGAGI in the germline V gene (reference sequence). The ends lost 1 base at V and 7 bases at J; junction bases unmatched: 6. The CDR3 sequence is 14 residues long. In DNA form, the CDR3 reads TGTGCCAGCAGTTACTGGCAGGGGGAGGGTGGCTACACCTTC. Translated, it gives CASSYWQGEGGYTF.